The clone carrying this T cell receptor beta chain was recorded many times. Its antigen is still unknown. Both iRepertoire HTBI primers and Arm-PCR of CDR3 regions were used to build the TCR beta libraries. TCRdb redid the calling of the multiplex PCR reads with MiXCR, one entry per CDR3 protein. Of 250,000 or so distinct CDR3 sequences in the sample, roughly a fifth were seen once. CDR1 is KGHSH and CDR2 is LQKENI in the germline V gene. Trimming pared 3 bases from V and 0 bases from J, leaving 11 bases between. The CDR3 runs to 15 residues. The sample is drawn from a study of regulatory T cells in long-lasting Graves disease. Overall study context: Those Graves' patients who were newly diagnosed had been on antithyroid drugs under 3 months. Study observations and caveats: Persistent cases of Graves' showed reduced TCR diversity relative to newly diagnosed patients.

The time point denotes: newly diagnosed GD, antithyroid drugs for less than 3 months. The TCR library was made from RNA extracted from PBMCs. As a group, patients came from one endocrinology department in Xi'an, China. Roughly 9 milliliters of peripheral blood were taken and placed in EDTA tubes. V and J are TRBV18 and TRBJ1-2; perhaps TRBD1 as D (6 bases). The TCR comes from a female donor with Graves disease. The sample was peripheral blood mononuclear cells (PBMCs), taken at new diagnosis, from a patient treated with antithyroid drugs. The CDR3 DNA reads TGTGCCAGCTCACCCGGGACAATAGCTAACTATGGCTACACCTTC. This encodes CASSPGTIANYGYTF.